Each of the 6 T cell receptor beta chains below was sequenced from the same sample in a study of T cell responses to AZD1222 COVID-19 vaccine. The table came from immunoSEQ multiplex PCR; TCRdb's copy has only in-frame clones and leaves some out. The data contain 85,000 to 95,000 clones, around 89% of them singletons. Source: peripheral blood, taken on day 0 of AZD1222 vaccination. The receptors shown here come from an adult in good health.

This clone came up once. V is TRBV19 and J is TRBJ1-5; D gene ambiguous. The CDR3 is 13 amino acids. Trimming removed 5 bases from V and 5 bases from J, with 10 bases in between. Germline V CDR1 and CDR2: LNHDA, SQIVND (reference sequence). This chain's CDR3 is CASSPQHDQPQHF. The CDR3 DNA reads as TGTGCCAGTAGTCCTCAACACGATCAGCCCCAGCATTTT.

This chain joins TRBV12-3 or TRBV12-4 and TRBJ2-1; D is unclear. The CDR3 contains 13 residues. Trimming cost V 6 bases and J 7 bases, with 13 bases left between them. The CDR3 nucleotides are TGTGCCAGCAGCTCACCGGGTGGTAATGAGCAGTTCTTC. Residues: CASSSPGGNEQFF.

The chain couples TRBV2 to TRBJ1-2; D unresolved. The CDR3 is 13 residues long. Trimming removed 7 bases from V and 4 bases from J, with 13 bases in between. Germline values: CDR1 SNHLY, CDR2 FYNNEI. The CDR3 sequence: CASIGRATYGYTF. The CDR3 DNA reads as TGTGCCAGCATTGGGAGGGCCACCTATGGCTACACCTTC.

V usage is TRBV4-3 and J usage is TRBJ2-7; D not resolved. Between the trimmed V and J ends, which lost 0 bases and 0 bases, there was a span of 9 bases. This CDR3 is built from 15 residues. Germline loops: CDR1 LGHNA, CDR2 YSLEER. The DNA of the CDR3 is TGCGCCAGCAGCCAAGATTGGCCGAGCTCCTACGAGCAGTACTTC. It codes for CASSQDWPSSYEQYF.

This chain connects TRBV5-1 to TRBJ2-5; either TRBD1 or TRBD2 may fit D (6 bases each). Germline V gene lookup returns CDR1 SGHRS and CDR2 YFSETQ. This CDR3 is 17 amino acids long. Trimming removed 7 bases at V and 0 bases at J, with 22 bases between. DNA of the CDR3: TGCGCCAGCCCTTGGAGGGGGGTGGTGGGGTACCAAGAGACCCAGTACTTC. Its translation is CASPWRGVVGYQETQYF.

The CDR3 nucleotides are TGCGCCAGCAGCTTGGCTGGAGGTCGCTATGGCTACACCTTC. Protein sequence: CASSLAGGRYGYTF. The chain uses TRBV5-1 and TRBJ1-2; D gene unclear. Germline V gene data show CDR1 as SGHRS and CDR2 as YFSETQ. V was trimmed by 0 bases and J by 4 bases, leaving 10 bases between them. The CDR3 runs to 14 residues. Filled out from reference TRBV5-1 and TRBJ1-2, the complete variable domain reads KAGVTQTPRYLIKTRGQQVTLSCSPISGHRSVSWYQQTPGQGLQFLFEYFSETQRNKGNFPGRFSGRQFSNSRSEMNVSTLELGDSALYLCASSLAGGRYGYTFGSGTRLTVV.